The T cell receptor beta chain under discussion was sequenced for a study of T-cell reconstitution after alpha-beta-depleted transplantation in children. Study-level findings and limits: The study reportedly traced alpha-beta T cells about two months after transplant to several hundred expanded graft clones. T-cell counts and diversity at one year following transplant were attributed mainly to newly produced T cells.

This clonotype has a count of ten or more. Its antigen is not identified. Researchers prepared the TCRbeta library using unique molecular identifiers, the study reports. TCRdb re-called the PCR reads with MiXCR, one entry per CDR3 protein. The sample has around 130,000 distinct CDR3 sequences, 9.5% to 10% seen once; the top ten hold 24%. CDR3 length equals 14 residues. Trimming left V 0 bases short and J 5 bases short, with 7 bases between. The germline gives CDR1 SEHNR, CDR2 FQNEAQ (reference sequence). The sequence was collected from a girl younger than two who had a stem cell transplant for combined immunodeficiency, so the T cells may come from the graft donor. The chain couples TRBV7-9 to TRBJ2-2, with D possibly matching TRBD2 (6 bases). The source was PBMCs, mostly from graft donor cells, collected 180 days after TCRalphabeta/CD19-depleted stem cell transplant. In DNA, the CDR3 is TGTGCCAGCAGCTTAGCCAGCGGGACCGGGGAGCTGTTTTTT. It is translated as CASSLASGTGELFF.